Listed here are 21 T cell receptor beta chains from one sample, sequenced in a study of tumor and adjacent non-tumor tissue in lung cancer. TCRbeta libraries were built with three rounds of nested PCR, modified from ARM-PCR. A single record per CDR3 protein comes from TCRdb applying MiXCR to the multiplex PCR reads. The data hold 90,000 or so distinct CDR3 sequences, with roughly 62% observed a single time. RNA was extracted from bulk tissue without any cell sorting. The sequenced material came from lung tumor tissue. The receptors here all came from a man in his 70s with non-small cell lung cancer.

This clonotype has ten or more counts. The chain couples TRBV6-1 to TRBJ2-1, with 7 nucleotides matching TRBD2. CDR1 is MNHNS, CDR2 SASEGT, per germline. The CDR3 has 14 amino acids. V lost 6 bases to trimming and J lost 1 base; unmatched junction nucleotides: 3. This chain's CDR3 is CASRPRESYNEQFF. The CDR3 DNA sequence: TGTGCCAGCAGGCCGCGGGAGTCCTACAATGAGCAGTTCTTC.

The J gene is TRBJ2-2, the V gene TRBV11-2; D is possibly TRBD2 (6 bases). Trimming took off 5 bases at V and 7 bases at J, with 11 bases between the two ends. The germline V gene has CDR1 SGHAT and CDR2 FQNNGV. The CDR3 spans 13 residues. CDR3: CASSRTSNGELFF. The CDR3, as DNA: TGTGCCAGCAGCCGTACTAGCAACGGGGAGCTGTTTTTT.

As concerns this clonotype: At one end the junction does not follow the germline gene, possibly because of a read error. The chain recombines TRBV4-1 with TRBJ1-1; no definite D call. The CDR3 runs 15 residues. Germline CDR1 and CDR2: MGHRA and YSYEKL. CDR3 in amino acids: CASSRGGLGNTEASF. The CDR3, as DNA: TGCGCCAGCAGCCGGGGAGGATTGGGGAACACTGAAGCTTCCTTT.

As concerns this clonotype: The junction and the germline gene differ at one end; a read error may be behind it. The chain links TRBV11-1 to TRBJ2-5; D gene uncertain. This CDR3 contains 13 residues. CDR1 is SGHAT, CDR2 FQDESV, per germline (reference sequence). CDR3 protein: CASSPDGIKTHYF. The CDR3 DNA reads as TGTGCCAGCAGCCCGGACGGAATCAAGACCCACTACTTC.

This chain links TRBV11-1 with TRBJ1-4, with TRBD1 matching 9 bases. Losses at the gene ends were 5 bases for V and 1 base for J; bases not matched to a gene: 2. Germline V gene sequence: CDR1 SGHAT, CDR2 FQDESV (reference sequence). This CDR3 contains 15 residues. CDR3 sequence reads: CASSMDRGTNEKLFF. Here the CDR3 DNA reads TGTGCCAGCAGCATGGACAGGGGAACTAATGAAAAACTGTTTTTT. Variable domain in full (rest from reference TRBV11-1 and TRBJ1-4): EAEVAQSPRYKITEKSQAVAFWCDPISGHATLYWYRQILGQGPELLVQFQDESVVDDSQLPKDRFSAERLKGVDSTLKIQPAELGDSAMYLCASSMDRGTNEKLFFGSGTQLSVL.

This clonotype was counted at least ten times. CDR3 protein: CASSYDGPFRNSPLHF. CDR3 nucleotide sequence: TGTGCCAGCAGTTACGATGGGCCCTTTAGGAATTCACCCCTCCACTTT. The gene calls are TRBV6-5 and TRBJ1-6; D not resolved. CDR3 length: 16 residues. The V end lost 2 bases, the J end lost 7 bases, and 15 bases lay between the germline ends. The germline CDR1 and CDR2 sequences are MNHEY and SVGAGI.

Concerning this clonotype itself: The junction departs from germline at one end; a sequencing error may be responsible. The chain recombines TRBV11-2 with TRBJ2-1, with 9 bases matching TRBD2. CDR3 size: 18 residues. The germline V gene has CDR1 SGHAT and CDR2 FQNNGV. CDR3 coding DNA: TGTGCCAGCAGTTTTCGGCTAGCGGGGATGAGATCCTACAATCAGCAGTTCTTC. Amino acid sequence: CASSFRLAGMRSYNQQFF.

This clonotype was recorded a few times. The rearrangement uses TRBV7-9 and TRBJ1-2; TRBD1 is a possible D gene (6 bases). CDR1 is SEHNR, CDR2 FQNEAQ, per germline (reference sequence). V lost 9 bases to trimming and J lost 13 bases, with 18 bases between them. The CDR3 consists of 11 residues. The CDR3 loop is CASEGGTSSTF. The DNA of the CDR3 is TGTGCCAGTGAGGGGGGGACCTCTTCCACCTTC.

Regarding this clonotype: Relative to the germline gene, one junction end is altered; a read error may explain this. The chain employs TRBV28 and TRBJ1-1; D gene unclear. CDR1 and CDR2 (germline): MDHEN, SYDVKM. This CDR3 is 12 amino acids long. CDR3 loop: CASSSWRTETFF. For the CDR3, the DNA is TGTGCCAGCAGTTCTTGGAGGACTGAAACTTTCTTT.

This clonotype has ten or more counts. The V and J genes are TRBV12-3 or TRBV12-4 and TRBJ1-2; D is possibly TRBD1 (6 bases). V lost 2 bases and J lost 3, with 10 bases in between. The CDR3 is made up of 14 amino acids. CDR3 protein: CASSLRTADYGYTF. In DNA form, the CDR3 reads TGTGCCAGCAGTTTAAGGACAGCCGACTATGGCTACACCTTC.

A remark on this clonotype: As the CDR3 is not closed by the conserved phenylalanine or tryptophan, this likely results from a read error. The DNA is omitted, as the CDR3 cannot be located on it reliably, and the CDR3 follows TCRdb's listing. V is TRBV11-2 and J is TRBJ1-1; the listed D gene, TRBD1, was not tested against the DNA. Germline V gene data show CDR1 as SGHAT and CDR2 as FQNNGV. Inclusive of both ends, the CDR3 amounts to 16 amino acids. CDR3 sequence: CVSGRDRAIVNTETFL.

A word on this clonotype: One end of the junction varies from germline; a read error may be responsible. The chain has TRBV11-3 and TRBJ2-1; 7 nucleotides line up with TRBD2. Germline V CDR1 and CDR2: SGHNT, YENEEA. The CDR3 spans 15 residues. As DNA, the CDR3 is TGTGACAGCAGCTTAGGTACTAGCGCCTACAATGAGCAGTTCTTC. Translating it yields CDSSLGTSAYNEQFF.

V and J are TRBV11-1 and TRBJ2-5; 10 bases are shared with TRBD2. Germline V gives CDR1 SGHAT, CDR2 FQDESV (reference sequence). The V segment lost 2 bases and the J segment 0 bases; nucleotides outside the gene matches: 12. This CDR3 is built from 19 residues. CDR3 nucleotide sequence: TGTGCCAGCAGCTTAAGAACAGGACTAGCGGATTCGCACCAAGAGACCCAGTACTTC. It translates to CASSLRTGLADSHQETQYF. Filled out from reference TRBV11-1 and TRBJ2-5, the complete variable domain reads EAEVAQSPRYKITEKSQAVAFWCDPISGHATLYWYRQILGQGPELLVQFQDESVVDDSQLPKDRFSAERLKGVDSTLKIQPAELGDSAMYLCASSLRTGLADSHQETQYFGPGTRLLVL.

A word on this clonotype: Mismatch with germline at one junction end may stem from a read error. The V gene is TRBV11-2, the J gene TRBJ2-3; D may be TRBD1 (5 bases). Germline V gene sequence: CDR1 SGHAT, CDR2 FQNNGV. This CDR3 is 15 amino acids long. This chain's CDR3 is CAISAGQGLANTRYF. CDR3 in DNA: TGTGCCATCAGCGCCGGTCAGGGTTTAGCAAATACGCGGTATTTC.

The V call is TRBV2, the J call TRBJ1-6; 7 bases map to TRBD1. CDR3 size: 14 residues. The germline V gene has CDR1 SNHLY and CDR2 FYNNEI. V was clipped by 8 bases and J by 3 bases; unmatched bases: 4. As DNA, the CDR3 is TGTGCCAGCCCCCGGACAGGCTATAATTCACCCCTCCACTTT. Its translation: CASPRTGYNSPLHF.

This clonotype has a handful of counts. The chain employs TRBV24-1 and TRBJ1-1; 7 nucleotides match TRBD1. The germline CDR1 and CDR2 sequences are KGHDR and SFDVKD. This CDR3 spans 15 amino acids. V was clipped by 4 bases and J by 1 base; unmatched bases: 5. CDR3 loop: CATSETGQKNTEAFF. The CDR3 bases are TGTGCCACCAGTGAAACGGGACAGAAGAACACTGAAGCTTTCTTT.

The chain links TRBV12-5 to TRBJ1-5; D possibly corresponds to TRBD1 (6 bases). There are 13 residues in the CDR3. The germline V and J ends were trimmed by 5 bases and 11 bases, with 16 bases remaining between them. Per germline, CDR1 LGHNT and CDR2 FRNRAP. CDR3 region: CASGHGQSRSQHF. For the CDR3, the DNA is TGTGCTAGTGGTCACGGACAGAGTCGGTCCCAGCATTTT.

As regards this clonotype: This may come from a read error, since a much larger clone is one base off. The chain is built from TRBV20-1 and TRBJ1-1; D is unresolved. The CDR3 is 18 residues long. Trimming pared 5 bases from V and 1 base from J, leaving 26 bases between. Per germline, CDR1 DFQATT and CDR2 SNEGSKA (reference sequence). CDR3 protein: CSASQGLQPRKKNTEAFF. The CDR3 bases are TGCAGTGCTTCGCAAGGCCTTCAGCCTCGTAAAAAGAACACTGAAGCTTTCTTT.

A note on this clonotype: Since the CDR3 does not end with the conserved phenylalanine or tryptophan, this likely comes from a read error. It is unclear where the CDR3 begins or ends on the DNA, so no DNA is shown, and the CDR3 is as TCRdb lists it. CDR3 residues: CASSQGPAGDTHYL. The chain uses TRBV4-1 and TRBJ2-3; the D call in the table, TRBD2, was not verified against the DNA. CDR1 MGHRA and CDR2 YSYEKL come from the germline V gene. From its first to its last residue, the CDR3 has 14 amino acids.

This clonotype appeared many times. The rearrangement uses TRBV28 and TRBJ1-2; D is unresolved. V was cut by 1 base and J by 4 bases, with 7 bases left in between. CDR1 MDHEN and CDR2 SYDVKM come from the germline V gene. There are 13 residues in the CDR3. The CDR3, as DNA: TGTGCCAGCAGTTTATTAAGGGTCTATGGCTACACCTTC. Its translation: CASSLLRVYGYTF.

The rearrangement links TRBV20-1 to TRBJ2-3; tentative D call: TRBD2 (5 bases). The CDR3 runs 13 residues. Germline CDR1 and CDR2: DFQATT and SNEGSKA (reference sequence). Trimming removed 7 bases at V and 3 bases at J, with 14 bases between. Here the CDR3 reads CSEATPGTDTQYF. DNA for the CDR3: TGCAGTGAGGCCACCCCGGGGACAGATACGCAGTATTTT.